This TCR beta chain emerged from a study of early T cells in non-severe SARS-CoV-2 infection. Study overall: Sequencing input comprised bulk RNA from unsorted whole blood; chain pairing was not available.

Overall study results and limits: VDJdb matching favored anti-spike CD8 responses, missing private and CD4 specificities.

The CDR3 contains 14 residues. V shed 5 bases and J shed 3 bases, with 13 bases lying between them. Germline V gene data show CDR1 as SQVTM and CDR2 as ANQGSEA. This clonotype was seen only a few times. The antigen is unknown. Individually, cDNA molecules had unique molecular identifiers attached to them. TCRdb ran MiXCR on the 5' RACE reads and lists one entry per CDR3 protein. In the table there are tens of thousands of distinct CDR3 sequences, roughly 11% of which are singletons. The sample comprised whole blood. The clonotype comes from an adult who was a healthcare worker with PCR-confirmed SARS-CoV-2 infection or an uninfected control (not recorded which). J is TRBJ2-2 and V is TRBV29-1; unclear D gene. The CDR3 loop reads CSVRSGWDTGELFF. CDR3 bases: TGCAGCGTTCGGTCGGGTTGGGACACCGGGGAGCTGTTTTTT.